The rows below give T cell receptor beta chains drawn from one sample of a study of cytomegalovirus exposure and HLA in healthy donors. Here immunoSEQ multiplex PCR was the method, and the copy in TCRdb shows in-frame clones only, minus some. The data contain roughly 200,000 clones, over 70% of them singletons. Sequenced: PBMCs. These TCRs come from a woman aged 55-70 years in good health and CMV-seropositive. Each CDR3 is given with its conserved first and last residue. Fields, in order: clone size, J gene, V gene, D gene, CDR3 protein, CDR3 DNA. The D gene is left open where the match is weak. Size is omitted from some rows. Given values are once, few, many or a class for expanded clones.

-,TRBJ2-6,TRBV4-2,TRBD2,CASSHREGSTGANVLTF,TGTGCCAGCAGCCATCGGGAGGGTTCGACTGGGGCCAACGTCCTGACTTTC
-,TRBJ1-5,TRBV27,-,CASSQRGLQPQHF,TGTGCCAGCAGTCAGCGTGGTCTCCAGCCCCAGCATTTT
-,TRBJ1-5,TRBV6-5,-,CASSSRQARWVQPQHF,TGTGCCAGCAGTTCCCGACAGGCCCGGTGGGTTCAGCCCCAGCATTTT
-,TRBJ2-1,TRBV9,-,CASSVGWRSVEQFF,TGTGCCAGCAGCGTAGGGTGGAGGTCCGTTGAGCAGTTCTTC
-,TRBJ1-2,TRBV7-9,-,CASRQGNYGYTF,TGTGCCAGCAGGCAGGGAAACTATGGCTACACCTTC
-,TRBJ2-5,TRBV7-9,TRBD2,CASTTTSGKETQYF,TGTGCCAGCACCACGACTAGCGGAAAAGAGACCCAGTACTTC
-,TRBJ2-1,TRBV19,TRBD2,CASSASGGQFF,TGTGCCAGTAGTGCTAGCGGGGGACAGTTCTTC
-,TRBJ2-7,TRBV27,-,CASSSGRPNEQYF,TGTGCCAGCAGTTCAGGCCGCCCCAACGAGCAGTACTTC
-,TRBJ2-5,TRBV7-9,TRBD2,CASSPGVAGAQETQYF,TGTGCCAGCAGCCCGGGGGTAGCGGGAGCACAAGAGACCCAGTACTTC
-,TRBJ2-7,TRBV11-2,-,CASSLDYRGQTYEQYF,TGTGCCAGCAGCTTAGATTATCGAGGACAGACCTACGAGCAGTACTTC
-,TRBJ1-2,TRBV5-6,TRBD1,CASSLGTGGFYGYTF,TGTGCCAGCAGCTTGGGGACAGGGGGCTTCTATGGCTACACCTTC
few,TRBJ2-7,TRBV30,-,CAWNPGIPYEQYF,TGTGCCTGGAACCCAGGGATCCCCTACGAGCAGTACTTC
-,TRBJ2-3,TRBV18,TRBD2,CASSRSGRGDTQYF,TGTGCCAGCTCACGGAGCGGGAGAGGAGATACGCAGTATTTT
-,TRBJ1-3,TRBV28,-,CASSTLDSGNTIYF,TGTGCCAGCAGTACACTAGACTCTGGAAACACCATATATTTT
-,TRBJ2-7,TRBV10-3,TRBD1,CAIISTGQEQYYEQYF,TGTGCCATCATTTCCACGGGACAGGAGCAATACTACGAGCAGTACTTC
-,TRBJ2-5,TRBV10-3,TRBD1,CAISESGGGETQYF,TGTGCCATCAGTGAGTCAGGGGGCGGGGAGACCCAGTACTTC
-,TRBJ2-1,TRBV2,TRBD2,CASSRMGPSGNNEQFF,TGTGCCAGCAGCCGCATGGGGCCTAGCGGGAATAATGAGCAGTTCTTC
-,TRBJ1-2,TRBV7-9,-,CASSLEGLYGYTF,TGTGCCAGCAGCTTAGAGGGGCTCTATGGCTACACCTTC
-,TRBJ2-5,TRBV6-1,-,CASSEPPLVRWCQETQYF,TGTGCCAGCAGTGAGCCCCCCCTCGTGAGGTGGTGTCAAGAGACCCAGTACTTC
-,TRBJ2-7,TRBV30,TRBD1,CASGRDRVYEQYF,TGTGCCTCGGGGAGGGACAGGGTATACGAGCAGTACTTC
-,TRBJ2-1,TRBV13,-,CASSSRGRNEQFF,TGTGCCAGCAGCTCCAGAGGGCGGAATGAGCAGTTCTTC
-,TRBJ1-3,TRBV6-6,TRBD1,CASSSTLTGSGNTIYF,TGTGCCAGCAGTTCCACCTTGACAGGGTCTGGAAACACCATATATTTT
-,TRBJ2-7,TRBV28,-,CASSLAGGPYEQYF,TGTGCCAGCAGTTTAGCCGGGGGTCCCTACGAGCAGTACTTC
-,TRBJ2-7,TRBV10-3,TRBD1,CAISESGRGIYEQYF,TGTGCCATCAGTGAGTCAGGCAGGGGGATTTACGAGCAGTACTTC
-,TRBJ2-2,TRBV4-3,TRBD1,CASSQRTGESGELFF,TGCGCCAGCAGCCAGAGGACAGGGGAGTCCGGGGAGCTGTTTTTT
once,TRBJ2-3,TRBV2,-,CASSGPGEDTQYF,TGTGCCAGCAGCGGTCCGGGGGAGGATACGCAGTATTTT
-,TRBJ2-6,TRBV27,-,CASSSTGSGANGLTF,TGTGCCAGCAGTTCGACTGGCTCTGGGGCCAACGGCCTGACTTTC
-,TRBJ2-2,TRBV6-5,-,CASRETGELFF,TGTGCCAGCCGAGAGACCGGGGAGCTGTTTTTT
few,TRBJ2-5,TRBV5-4,-,CASSLLSGGQETQYF,TGTGCCAGCAGCTTGCTAAGCGGTGGCCAAGAGACCCAGTACTTC
-,TRBJ2-1,TRBV27,-,CASSLQGTYNEQFF,TGTGCCAGCAGTTTACAGGGGACCTACAATGAGCAGTTCTTC
-,TRBJ1-5,TRBV7-2,-,CASSEFNQPQHF,TGTGCCAGCAGCGAGTTCAATCAGCCCCAGCATTTT
-,TRBJ1-4,TRBV21-1,-,CASTQGVTTNEKLFF,TGTGCCAGCACGCAGGGGGTCACCACTAATGAAAAACTGTTTTTT
-,TRBJ1-3,TRBV29-1,-,CSVEMASSGNTIYF,TGCAGCGTTGAGATGGCCTCCTCTGGAAACACCATATATTTT
-,TRBJ2-7,TRBV5-1,TRBD2,CASSLGNLGGSYEQYF,TGCGCCAGCAGCTTGGGGAACTTGGGAGGGTCGTACGAGCAGTACTTC
-,TRBJ1-2,TRBV5-6,TRBD1,CASRTGQGRGYTF,TGTGCCAGCAGGACGGGACAGGGGCGAGGCTACACCTTC
-,TRBJ1-3,TRBV27,TRBD1,CASSLGPGQGGNTIYF,TGTGCCAGCAGTTTGGGGCCGGGACAGGGGGGAAACACCATATATTTT
once,TRBJ2-1,TRBV5-4,-,CASSLGGLSGNEQFF,TGTGCCAGCAGCTTAGGGGGATTGAGTGGGAATGAGCAGTTCTTC
once,TRBJ2-1,TRBV7-2,-,CASRGRGVNEQFF,TGTGCCAGCAGGGGGCGCGGGGTAAATGAGCAGTTCTTC
-,TRBJ1-5,TRBV29-1,-,CSVAHSGSQPQHF,TGCAGCGTCGCCCACAGTGGATCCCAGCCCCAGCATTTT
few,TRBJ2-7,TRBV18,TRBD1,CASSPPGQPSYEQYF,TGTGCCAGCTCACCACCGGGACAGCCGTCCTACGAGCAGTACTTC
-,TRBJ1-1,TRBV10-3,-,CAISEPQGASFF,TGTGCCATCAGCGAACCCCAGGGTGCATCTTTCTTT
-,TRBJ2-3,TRBV18,TRBD2,CASSSLPLAGGPNTQYF,TGTGCCAGCTCTTCTCTTCCACTAGCGGGAGGGCCAAATACGCAGTATTTT
-,TRBJ1-4,TRBV4-2,-,CASSPQSSGPNEKLFF,TGTGCCAGCAGCCCACAATCGAGCGGACCCAATGAAAAACTGTTTTTT
-,TRBJ2-2,TRBV28,-,CASSGNLIRQSRNTGELFF,TGTGCCAGCAGTGGGAACCTCATACGACAGTCAAGGAACACCGGGGAGCTGTTTTTT
few,TRBJ1-5,TRBV6-6,-,CASLSQGPQHF,TGTGCCAGCCTTTCACAGGGGCCCCAGCATTTT
-,TRBJ1-4,TRBV28,-,CASSLHRAGNEKLFF,TGTGCCAGCAGTTTACACAGGGCCGGGAATGAAAAACTGTTTTTT
-,TRBJ1-2,TRBV4-3,TRBD1,CASSQGDSNYGYTF,TGCGCCAGCAGCCAGGGGGACAGTAACTATGGCTACACCTTC
few,TRBJ2-7,TRBV19,TRBD1,CASSGQGSSYEQYF,TGTGCCAGTAGCGGACAGGGTAGTAGCTACGAGCAGTACTTC
-,TRBJ2-7,TRBV9,TRBD1,CASSASGTGLYEQYF,TGTGCCAGCAGCGCTTCCGGGACAGGACTCTACGAGCAGTACTTC
-,TRBJ1-1,TRBV28,TRBD1,CASNRGTEAFF,TGTGCCAGCAACAGGGGCACTGAAGCTTTCTTT
once,TRBJ1-6,TRBV18,TRBD1,CASSLLDRDGRSPLHF,TGTGCCAGCTCACTCCTGGACAGGGATGGACGTTCACCCCTCCACTTT
-,TRBJ2-1,TRBV4-1,TRBD2,CASSQGLAGEQFF,TGCGCCAGCAGCCAAGGACTAGCGGGTGAGCAGTTCTTC
few,TRBJ2-5,TRBV5-1,TRBD2,CASSLQRGPQETQYF,TGCGCCAGCAGCCTCCAGCGGGGGCCGCAAGAGACCCAGTACTTC
-,TRBJ2-7,TRBV5-1,TRBD1,CASTQGAERGEQYF,TGCGCCAGCACCCAGGGGGCGGAAAGGGGCGAGCAGTACTTC
-,TRBJ1-5,TRBV6-5,-,CASREQGNNQPQHF,TGTGCCAGCAGGGAACAGGGAAACAATCAGCCCCAGCATTTT
-,TRBJ2-7,TRBV6-1,-,CASSESFWERNEQYF,TGTGCCAGCAGTGAAAGTTTCTGGGAGCGGAACGAGCAGTACTTC
-,TRBJ2-2,TRBV5-8,-,CASSRGVNLNTGELFF,TGTGCCAGCAGCCGCGGGGTGAATTTGAACACCGGGGAGCTGTTTTTT